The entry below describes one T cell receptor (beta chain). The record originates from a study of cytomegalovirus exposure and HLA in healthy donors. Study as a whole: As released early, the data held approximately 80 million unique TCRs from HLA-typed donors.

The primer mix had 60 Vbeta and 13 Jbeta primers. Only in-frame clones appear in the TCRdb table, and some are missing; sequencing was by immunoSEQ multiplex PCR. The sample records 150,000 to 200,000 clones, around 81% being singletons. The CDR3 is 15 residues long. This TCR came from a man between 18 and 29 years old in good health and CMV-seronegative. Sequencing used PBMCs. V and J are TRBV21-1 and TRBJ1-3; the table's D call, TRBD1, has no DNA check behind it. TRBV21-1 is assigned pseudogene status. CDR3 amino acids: CASSQGQSSGNTIYF. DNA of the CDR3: TGTGCCAGCAGCCAAGGACAGAGCTCTGGAAACACCATATATTTT.